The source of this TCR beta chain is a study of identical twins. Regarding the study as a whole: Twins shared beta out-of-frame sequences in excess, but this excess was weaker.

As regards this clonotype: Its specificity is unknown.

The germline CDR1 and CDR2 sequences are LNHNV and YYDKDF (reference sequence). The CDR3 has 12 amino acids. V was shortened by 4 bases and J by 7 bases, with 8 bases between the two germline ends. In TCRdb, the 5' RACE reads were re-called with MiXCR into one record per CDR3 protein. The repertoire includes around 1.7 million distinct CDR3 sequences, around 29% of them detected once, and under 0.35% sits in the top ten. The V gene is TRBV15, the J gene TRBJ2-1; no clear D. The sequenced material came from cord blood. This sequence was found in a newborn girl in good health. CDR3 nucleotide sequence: TGTGCCACCAGCAAAGGACGAAATGAGCAGTTCTTC. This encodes CATSKGRNEQFF.